This note documents a single T cell receptor beta chain sequence. Its antigen is as yet unknown. The data belong to a study of siplizumab effects on memory and regulatory T cells. Study results and caveats: Roughly 75-95% of dividing CD4+ or CD8+ clones were without an attributable naive or memory phenotype.

Libraries were prepared by immunoSEQ multiplex PCR; TCRdb keeps only in-frame clonotypes and omits some of them. The data contain more than 50,000 clones, approximately 93% of them singletons. Sequencing used CD8+ T cells sorted from blood. The receptor was derived from a human donor in good health.

The CDR3 DNA reads TGTGCCAGCAGCGTAATAGCGGGAGATGAGACCCAGTACTTC. Amino acid sequence: CASSVIAGDETQYF. This chain joins TRBV7-9 and TRBJ2-5; TRBD2 agrees at 9 bases. V was clipped by 5 bases and J by 5 bases; unmatched bases: 6. The length of the CDR3 is 14 residues. Germline CDR1 and CDR2: SEHNR and FQNEAQ (reference sequence).